This entry concerns a single T cell receptor (beta chain). Its antigen is not yet known. No base quality values were provided; no much bigger clone lies one nucleotide off. The receptor library was made with the immunoSEQ multiplex PCR assay. The multiplex PCR relied on a mix of 60 forward primers for TCR Vbeta segments and 13 reverse primers for TCR Jbeta segments. The CDR3 region of rearranged TCR beta genes was amplified from genomic DNA with a multiplex PCR assay. On the Illumina HiSeq System, the amplified TCR beta libraries were sequenced as 87-base-pair reads. From the authors' description of their analysis: A later analysis tallied around 80 million unique TCR beta chains across the approximately 670 repertoires, and 10 million to 11 million of those chains were shared by two or more donors. A nearest-neighbor algorithm error-corrected the raw reads and collapsed the reads into unique sequences, merging closely related sequences to remove PCR and sequencing errors. V, D and J gene segments were assigned by aligning CDR3 sequences to IMGT reference sequences. For a sequence to be retained, a match of at least six nucleotides was required to both a V gene segment and a J gene segment. A rearrangement counted as productive if the CDR3 had no stop codons and remained in frame with V and J, and every other rearrangement counted as non-productive. Following IMGT convention, CDR3 was defined as the stretch from the second conserved V-encoded cysteine to the conserved J-encoded phenylalanine. Sequences without an unambiguous match to a single V gene segment were excluded from the earlier analysis of over 500 of the donors. An earlier analysis of several hundred of the donors classified V segments as functional when productive rearrangements were above 56.7% and as segregating when the standard deviation between donors was above 5%. A statistical classification framework was developed to diagnose cytomegalovirus status using the catalog of TCR beta chain sequences. V and J gene assignment, in a later analysis, came from comparing TCR nucleotide sequences with IMGT/GENE-DB human TR gene sequences. The TCRdist pipeline was used in a later analysis to assign CDR3 sequences and most-parsimonious VDJ recombination scenarios. In a later analysis, each TCR beta chain was defined by its CDR3 amino acid sequence together with its V-gene family, and reads without a unique V-gene family were excluded. In a later analysis, 450 to 600 highly shared, low-generation-probability nucleotide sequences were removed to address suspected cross-contamination and a sequencing artifact. A later analysis calculated a clonal expansion index for each public chain from normalized within-repertoire ranks of inferred template counts. In a later analysis, generation probabilities were computed with a VDJ recombination model fitted to out-of-frame rearrangements, and the resulting probabilities were checked against IGoR. In a later analysis, hypergeometric tests were used to score TCR-TCR, TCR-HLA and TCR-CMV co-occurrence, with a repertoire-size bias correction applied to TCR pairs. A later analysis estimated false discovery rates by permuting HLA or CMV assignments 20 times. In a later analysis, co-occurring TCRs were grouped using DBSCAN, with TCRdist sequence similarity added in when clustering inside HLA-allele-positive subsets. Repertoires with fewer than 30,000 or more than 120,000 public chains were left out of co-occurrence clustering, as were four to six repertoires with anomalous nucleotide sharing. TCRdb stores this immuneACCESS table with in-frame sequences only. Part of the clones is absent; in the studies checked, under half of the shortfall reflects unresolved V genes, and no reason is known for the rest. That table gives V, J and clone size, and the DNA gave D and trimming. Counted in this sample were around 280,000 clones; 80% to 90% of them appeared once. The top ten clonotypes cover approximately 2.2% of the sample.

Taken from the germline V gene (reference sequence), the CDR1 and CDR2 loops are MNHEY and SMNVEV. The CDR3 runs 14 residues from the cysteine to the phenylalanine. The read is trimmed to its CDR3 DNA, 42 bases read in frame from base 1. Ends trimmed: V by 8 bases, J by 9 bases; bases unmatched to a gene: 15. These data originate in a study of cytomegalovirus exposure and HLA in healthy donors (dated by TCRdb to 2016 to 2017). Study-level background: An earlier analysis of roughly 500 of the donors reported approximately 270 Gb of sequence data and 117 million unique TCR beta sequences from 150 million to 200 million T cells. An early release that covered 500 to 800 HLA-typed donors contained around 300 gigabases of sequencing data and roughly 84 million unique TCR sequences. Among the roughly 400 genotyped donors, around 79% belonged to the genetic ancestry cluster associated with self-reported Caucasian donors. The study aimed to test whether cataloging public T cell receptors could reveal signatures of past pathogen exposure. The study profiled the T cell repertoires of under 700 subjects by immunosequencing and related them to cytomegalovirus serostatus. Along with the roughly 670-subject first cohort, a separate validation cohort of over a hundred different subjects was used. To predict cytomegalovirus infection status, the study combined high-throughput TCR immunosequencing, statistical association of individual TCRs with disease status, and machine learning. To study patterns of TCR occurrence, a later analysis re-analyzed previously published TCR beta repertoires from under 750 donors and added high-resolution HLA genotyping. In the later analysis, no new phenotypic data were used to find candidate immune exposures; instead, reliance was placed on TCR beta sequences and their occurrence across donors. An earlier analysis of 450 to 750 of the donors used high-throughput TCR beta sequencing to judge whether each TCR beta V gene segment behaved as functional or pseudogenic. Alongside the repertoire data, information on donor age, sex, ethnicity and CMV serostatus was compiled. A later genetic analysis used genome-wide SNP genotypes for about 65% of the 666 donors, treating that subset as a discovery cohort. Every repertoire in the discovery cohort had been generated on one and the same sequencing platform. HLA typing covered class I and class II loci at four-digit resolution. Typing coverage varied by locus: roughly 629-630 donors for A, B, C, DRB1 and DQB1; more than 500 for DQA1; around 610 for DPA1; approximately 490 for DPB1. About five DR-DQ haplotypes were treated as single units for association and clustering because of strong linkage in the cohort. Among approximately 370 genotyped donors of the cohort, an average of around 250,000 unique TCR beta nucleotide sequences was sequenced per donor, of which about 18% were non-productive. The full study reports these points: The sequencing pipeline was judged likely to have produced a cluster of highly shared sequence variants as a technical artifact. Across donors, most TCR sequences were observed very rarely, whereas some public TCRs were present in many individuals. In an earlier analysis of around 500 of the donors, most TCR beta V segments appeared in productive rearrangements about 87% or about 30% of the time, broadly matching IMGT annotations. The cohort was sequenced for TCR beta chains only, and without alpha or paired-chain data the features that could be detected were limited. A further reported finding was that TCR beta sequences accurately predicted the HLA-A and HLA-B alleles for most subjects in the first cohort. Linkage disequilibrium might explain the correlated functional status among segregating V segments, but an unknown experimental factor could not be excluded. In the study, around 150 TCR beta chains were listed as associated with cytomegalovirus. At a false discovery rate of 0.05, a later analysis linked under 20,000 TCR beta sequences to specific HLA alleles. A later analysis found that most CMV-associated TCR beta chains appeared HLA-restricted, with HLA associations seemingly driven largely by CMV exposure. A later genetic analysis associated a missense DCLRE1C variant with V-gene and J-gene trimming of TCR beta chains, and an independent cohort replicated the association. Some 16 rarely observed V segments, including chromosome 9 orphons, were excluded from the earlier analysis of several hundred of the donors because counts were too low. In vitro tests confirmed that a few of the cytomegalovirus-associated TCR beta chains recognize cytomegalovirus antigens. Cytomegalovirus status was reported to be diagnosed by the classifier with high specificity and sensitivity in both the original and validation cohorts. Several of the top co-occurrence clusters appeared to be linked to parvovirus B19, influenza, CMV and Epstein-Barr virus, according to a later analysis. Because HLA typing was unavailable for some donors at each locus, only the typed subset was used in association tests. When HLA alleles, especially DR and DQ, strongly co-occurred, attributing TCR associations to individual alleles was difficult. Presence/absence analyses assumed roughly uniform sequencing depth across donors, an assumption that may not hold. According to a later analysis, TCR association rates differed among HLA loci, with DRB1 alleles showing the most associated TCRs and HLA-C alleles showing the fewest. Some IMGT-functional V segments, including TRBV6-2 and TRBV6-3, could not be distinguished by the 87-base-pair reads and were therefore excluded. In a later analysis, HLA-associated TCR beta chains were found to be more clonally expanded and to have lower generation probabilities than equally common non-associated chains. Immune exposure information for the cohort was limited to CMV serostatus. The authors suggested that the approach could potentially be generalized to other disease states and immunological phenotypes. According to a later genetic analysis, donors in an Asian-associated ancestry cluster had fewer N-insertions in productive TCRs than the approximately 700-donor mean.

The cohort comprised 670 or so healthy bone marrow donors. At the time of sampling, every cohort member was nominally healthy, though immune exposures that went unrecorded were likely present. The donor was CMV seronegative and belonged to the group of over 300 seronegative cohort members. Every donor gave a peripheral blood sample, and the peripheral blood mononuclear cells from that sample were used for TCR beta sequencing. Genomic DNA extraction from the blood cell samples was performed with the Qiagen DNeasy Blood Extraction Kit. This TCR was sampled from a young woman in good health and CMV-seronegative. Sequencing used PBMCs. Rearrangement joined TRBV27 to TRBJ1-1; TRBD1 fits 7 bases in the junction. The DNA sequence is given as TGTGCCAGCGGTCCGGCAGGGGGTTTAAGGAAAGCTTTCTTT. Its protein is CASGPAGGLRKAFF.